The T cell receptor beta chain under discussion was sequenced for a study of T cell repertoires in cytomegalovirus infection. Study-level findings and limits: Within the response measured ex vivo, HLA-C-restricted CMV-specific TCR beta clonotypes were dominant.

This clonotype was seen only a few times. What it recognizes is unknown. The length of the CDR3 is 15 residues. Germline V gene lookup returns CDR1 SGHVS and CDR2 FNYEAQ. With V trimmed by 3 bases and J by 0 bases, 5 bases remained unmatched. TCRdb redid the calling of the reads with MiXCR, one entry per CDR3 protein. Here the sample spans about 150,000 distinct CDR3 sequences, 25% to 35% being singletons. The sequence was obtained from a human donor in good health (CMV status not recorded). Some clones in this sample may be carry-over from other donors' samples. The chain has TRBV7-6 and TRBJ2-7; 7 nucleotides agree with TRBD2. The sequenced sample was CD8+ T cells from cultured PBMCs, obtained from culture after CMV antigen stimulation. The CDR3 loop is CASSFGTTSSYEQYF. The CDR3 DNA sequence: TGTGCCAGCAGCTTCGGGACTACTAGCTCCTACGAGCAGTACTTC.